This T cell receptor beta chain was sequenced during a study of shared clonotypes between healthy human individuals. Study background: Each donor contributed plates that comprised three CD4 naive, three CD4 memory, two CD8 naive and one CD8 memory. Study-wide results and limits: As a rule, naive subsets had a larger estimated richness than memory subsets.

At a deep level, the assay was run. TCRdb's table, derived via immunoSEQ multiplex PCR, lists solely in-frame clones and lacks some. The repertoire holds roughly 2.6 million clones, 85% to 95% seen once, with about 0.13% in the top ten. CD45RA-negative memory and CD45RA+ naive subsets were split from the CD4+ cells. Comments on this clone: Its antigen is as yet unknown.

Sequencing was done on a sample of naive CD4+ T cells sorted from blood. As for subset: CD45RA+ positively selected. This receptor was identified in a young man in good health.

CDR3 residues: CASSISRRSGLATGELFF. The CDR3 region has the DNA TGTGCCAGTAGTATAAGTAGACGGTCGGGACTAGCTACCGGGGAGCTGTTTTTT. This chain joins TRBV19 and TRBJ2-2; 9 bases fit TRBD2. Losses at the gene ends were 2 bases for V and 5 bases for J; bases not matched to a gene: 12. Germline CDR1 reads LNHDA; CDR2 reads SQIVND (reference sequence). This CDR3 is built from 18 residues.